This passage covers 5 T cell receptor beta chains from one sample sequenced in a study of identifying expanded T cells in peripheral blood (dated 2019 in TCRdb). The method was the immunoSEQ multiplex PCR assay. Drawn from immuneACCESS, this table holds only the in-frame rearrangements with V and J called that TCRdb kept. Clones are partly lost; checked studies trace under half to an unresolved V gene and leave the rest unexplained. This sample comprises more than 95,000 clones, approximately 84% of them detected only once. Less than 4% of the sample comes from the top ten. Material for sequencing was blood. Receptor source: a person aged 18 to 70 in good health.

J is TRBJ1-6 and V is TRBV7-2; unclear D gene. CDR1 SGHTA and CDR2 FQGNSA come from the germline V gene. Trimming took 3 bases from V and 7 from J, leaving 13 bases between them. The CDR3 contains 15 residues. The CDR3 DNA follows: TGTGCCAGCAGCTTCGGTGCCCTTGAGAATTCACCCCTCCACTTT. The encoded protein is CASSFGALENSPLHF.

This clone has just a few counts. The V call is TRBV7-9, the J call TRBJ1-6; D might be TRBD1 (5 bases). Germline V lookup: CDR1 SEHNR, CDR2 FQNEAQ (reference sequence). Deletions cut 5 bases from V and 9 bases from J, with 11 bases between. CDR3 length equals 13 residues. The CDR3 DNA reads TGTGCCAGCAGCCGAAGGGACGGTTCACCCCTCCACTTT. It is translated as CASSRRDGSPLHF. Based on the CDR3 plus reference TRBV7-9 and TRBJ1-6, the full variable domain is DTGVSQNPRHKITKRGQNVTFRCDPISEHNRLYWYRQTLGQGPEFLTYFQNEAQLEKSRLLSDRFSAERPKGSFSTLEIQRTEQGDSAMYLCASSRRDGSPLHFGNGTRLTVT.

The rearrangement joins TRBV19 to TRBJ1-1, with 7 bases aligning to TRBD1. The CDR3 covers 14 residues. Germline CDR1 reads LNHDA; CDR2 reads SQIVND (reference sequence). The CDR3 region has the DNA TGTGCTGCAAACTCAAGAAAGGGGGCCCGTGAAGCTTTCTTT. Amino acid sequence: CAANSRKGAREAFF. Combining the CDR3 with reference TRBV19 and TRBJ1-1 gives the whole variable domain DGGITQSPKYLFRKEGQNVTLSCEQNLNHDAMYWYRQDPGQGLRLIYYSQIVNDFQKGDIAEGYSVSREKKESFPLTVTSAQKNPTAFYLCAANSRKGAREAFFGQGTRLTVV.

The V gene is TRBV7-6, the J gene TRBJ2-3, with D perhaps being TRBD1 or TRBD2 (5 bases each). Germline CDR1 reads SGHVS; CDR2 reads FNYEAQ. The CDR3 covers 16 residues. V gave up 8 bases and J gave up 4 bases, with 22 bases separating them. The CDR3 region is CASYSVPGRRADTQYF. The CDR3 DNA sequence: TGTGCCAGCTACTCCGTGCCGGGACGTAGAGCAGATACGCAGTATTTT. The full variable domain, its missing parts supplied by reference TRBV7-6 and TRBJ2-3, is GAGVSQSPRYKVTKRGQDVALRCDPISGHVSLYWYRQALGQGPEFLTYFNYEAQQDKSGLPNDRFSAERPEGSISTLTIQRTEQRDSAMYRCASYSVPGRRADTQYFGPGTRLTVL.

The chain uses TRBV12-2 and TRBJ2-5; TRBD2 is the table's D call and was not checked against the DNA. TRBV12-2 is termed a pseudogene. This CDR3 has 16 amino acids. CDR3: CASRCRGGRHQKTQYF. The CDR3 bases are TGTGCAAGTCGCTGTCGCGGGGGGAGACACCAGAAGACCCAGTACTTC.